Presented here are 16 T cell receptor beta chains from one specimen sequenced in a study of blood T cells in healthy people across ages (dated by TCRdb to the mid-2010s). The receptor library was made with 5' RACE. This sample was sequenced with an Illumina HiSeq 2500. A second roughly 6 to 12 cycle PCR used a sample-barcoded 5' primer and a J-beta primer mix. The public sequencing data were trimmed at Q25 with fastp and processed into clonotypes with MiXCR by TCRdb, which kept only in-frame beta chains. Each entry merges the rows of one CDR3 protein and shows their most common DNA and genes. The sample table lists about 570,000 distinct CDR3 sequences, 27% of them with a count of one. The ten largest clones capture about a fifth of the sample. Sequencing was carried out using blood. The receptor set was obtained from a woman in her 70s in good health.

The chain is built from TRBV7-3 and TRBJ2-1, with D perhaps TRBD1 or TRBD2 (5 bases each). Germline V gene data show CDR1 as SGHTA and CDR2 as FQGTGA. This CDR3 is 16 amino acids long. Trimming stripped 5 bases from V and 2 bases from J, with 16 bases between. The CDR3 region is CASSQRPGRPYNEQFF. The CDR3 nucleotides read TGTGCCAGCAGCCAAAGACCGGGACGACCCTACAATGAGCAGTTCTTC.

This clonotype was counted between two and nine times. The rearrangement joins TRBV5-4 to TRBJ2-1; 9 positions agree with TRBD2. The CDR3 extends over 17 amino acids. The germline CDR1 and CDR2 sequences are SGHNT and YYREEE (reference sequence). The J segment lost 2 bases and the V segment lost 0 bases, leaving 6 bases of the junction unmatched. CDR3 protein: CASSLVGGGVAYNEQFF. Written as DNA, the CDR3 is TGTGCCAGCAGCTTGGTGGGCGGGGGGGTCGCCTACAATGAGCAGTTCTTC.

In nucleotides, the CDR3 is TGCGCCAGCAGCTCTGGACAGGGCCCGGGGAGAACTGAAGCTTTCTTT. Amino acids: CASSSGQGPGRTEAFF. V usage is TRBV5-1 and J usage is TRBJ1-1, with 8 nucleotides matching TRBD1. Per the germline V gene, CDR1 is SGHRS and CDR2 is YFSETQ. The length of the CDR3 is 16 residues. With V trimmed by 3 bases and J by 5 bases, 12 bases remained unmatched.

This clonotype was seen repeatedly, ten times or more. The chain combines TRBV7-2 with TRBJ2-5, with 8 nucleotides matching TRBD2. In germline, CDR1 is SGHTA, CDR2 FQGNSA. The CDR3 sequence is 15 residues long. Unmatched junction bases numbered 7, after V lost 5 bases and J lost 2 bases. The CDR3 sequence is CASSRSSGGQETQYF. The CDR3 region has the DNA TGTGCCAGCAGCCGCTCCAGCGGGGGACAAGAGACCCAGTACTTC.

The chain carries TRBV15 and TRBJ2-7; 7 positions agree with TRBD2. Germline V gene lookup returns CDR1 LNHNV and CDR2 YYDKDF (reference sequence). The junction had 6 bases not matched to a gene; V was cut back by 1 base and J by 3 bases. The CDR3 loop spans 15 amino acids. DNA of the CDR3: TGTGCCACCAGCAGAGTAAGGGACTACTACTACGAGCAGTACTTC. Translating it yields CATSRVRDYYYEQYF.

This chain joins TRBV6-5 and TRBJ1-2; D gene uncertain. Between the trimmed V and J ends, which lost 2 bases and 10 bases, there was a span of 11 bases. The CDR3 extends over 12 amino acids. From germline, CDR1 is MNHEY and CDR2 SVGAGI. The CDR3 coding sequence is TGTGCCAGCAGTTACACCGGCAGTTCCTACACCTTC. Protein: CASSYTGSSYTF.

The chain links TRBV29-1 to TRBJ1-1, with 9 bases fitting TRBD1. With 5 bases clipped from V and 9 bases from J, the junction kept 1 base outside the gene matches. This CDR3 is built from 10 residues. Germline V gene sequence: CDR1 SQVTM, CDR2 ANQGSEA. The CDR3 coding sequence is TGCAGCGTTTACAGGGGGCAAGCTTTCTTT. Translating gives CSVYRGQAFF.

In its sample, this clonotype was seen many times. The rearrangement links TRBV4-3 to TRBJ2-5; 8 nucleotides align to TRBD1. J was trimmed by 5 bases and V by 1 base; bases with no gene match: 0. This CDR3 is 13 amino acids long. Germline CDR1 LGHNA, CDR2 YSLEER. CDR3: CASSQGTGETQYF. The CDR3 region has the DNA TGCGCCAGCAGCCAAGGGACAGGGGAGACCCAGTACTTC.

The J gene is TRBJ2-2, the V gene TRBV6-5; D might be TRBD1 (6 bases). The V gene lost 6 bases and the J gene lost 4 bases, with 12 bases spanning the gap. The germline gives CDR1 MNHEY, CDR2 SVGAGI. This CDR3 is built from 14 residues. Here the CDR3 reads CASRHRVLTGELFF. The CDR3 bases are TGTGCCAGCAGACACAGGGTTCTCACCGGGGAGCTGTTTTTT.

This clonotype came up a few times. The chain combines TRBV2 with TRBJ2-5, with TRBD2 matching 12 bases. The DNA end favors TRBJ2-1, so the J call may be wrong. The V gene's germline CDR1 is SNHLY and CDR2 FYNNEI. This CDR3 has 15 residues. CDR3 in DNA: TGTGCCAGCAGAGAACGACTAGCGGGGGTGAATGAGCAGTTCTTC. It yields the protein CASRERLAGVNEQFF.

Worth noting for this clonotype: The germline gene is not matched at one end of the junction; a read error may be the cause. This chain connects TRBV2 to TRBJ1-4; possible D gene TRBD1, 6 bases. The CDR3 totals 15 residues. The V gene's germline CDR1 is SNHLY and CDR2 FYNNEI. The CDR3 loop reads CASIPGGGPKEKLLF. CDR3 in DNA: TGTGCCAGCATTCCCGGCGGGGGCCCGAAGGAAAAACTGTTATTT.

CDR3 loop: CASSQDSGARDTEAFF. CDR3 nucleotides: TGTGCCAGCAGCCAAGATTCGGGGGCCAGAGACACTGAAGCTTTCTTT. The rearrangement links TRBV3-1 to TRBJ1-1; TRBD1 might be the D (6 bases). This CDR3 has 16 residues. Germline V gene lookup returns CDR1 LGHDT and CDR2 YNNKEL (reference sequence). The V end lost 0 bases, the J end lost 3 bases, and 14 bases lay between the germline ends. Combining the CDR3 with reference TRBV3-1 and TRBJ1-1 gives the whole variable domain DTAVSQTPKYLVTQMGNDKSIKCEQNLGHDTMYWYKQDSKKFLKIMFSYNNKELIINETVPNRFSPKSPDKAHLNLHINSLELGDSAVYFCASSQDSGARDTEAFFGQGTRLTVV.

The chain uses TRBV7-8 and TRBJ1-2, with 9 bases lining up with TRBD1. The V gene end was trimmed by 5 bases and the J gene end by 6 bases; junction bases not matched to a gene: 7. This CDR3 has 14 residues. From germline, CDR1 is SGHVS and CDR2 FQNEAQ. The CDR3 DNA reads as TGTGCCAGCAGCCTCGGACAGGGGATCCATGGCTACACCTTC. Its translation: CASSLGQGIHGYTF. The full variable domain, completed using reference TRBV7-8 and TRBJ1-2, is GAGVSQSPRYKVAKRGQDVALRCDPISGHVSLFWYQQALGQGPEFLTYFQNEAQLDKSGLPSDRFFAERPEGSVSTLKIQRTQQEDSAVYLCASSLGQGIHGYTFGSGTRLTVV.

This clonotype has only a few counts. This chain uses TRBV4-3 with TRBJ1-4; D is ambiguous. CDR3 size: 16 residues. V lost 1 base to trimming and J lost 8 bases, with 17 bases between them. Germline assignment: CDR1 LGHNA and CDR2 YSLEER. CDR3 in DNA: TGCGCCAGCAGCCAAGGCTCGGGAAGGGTAGGGGAAAAACTGTTTTTT. As protein: CASSQGSGRVGEKLFF.

The chain links TRBV20-1 to TRBJ2-7, with D perhaps TRBD2 (5 bases). From germline, CDR1 is DFQATT and CDR2 SNEGSKA (reference sequence). The CDR3 runs to 14 residues. V lost 6 bases to trimming and J lost 6 bases, with 21 bases between them. CDR3 sequence reads: CSAQGPGKWFEQYF. The CDR3 region has the DNA TGCAGTGCCCAAGGCCCGGGAAAGTGGTTCGAGCAGTACTTC.

This clonotype was detected only a few times. The CDR3 nucleotides read TGCAGTGCTAGCCGGGGGCGGCAAGAGACCCAGTACTTC. Protein sequence: CSASRGRQETQYF. This sequence joins TRBV20-1 and TRBJ2-5; D is perhaps TRBD1 or TRBD2 (6 bases each). This CDR3 region has 13 residues. Trimming cost V 3 bases and J 2 bases, with 10 bases left between them. Germline CDR1 DFQATT, CDR2 SNEGSKA (reference sequence).